This entry features one T cell receptor (beta chain) sequence. The antigen remains undetermined. The data derive from a study of T cell responses to AZD1222 COVID-19 vaccine. Study results and limitations: Just six AZD1222 recipients were seropositive at baseline. Along spike, vaccine-associated CD4 TCRs were found throughout, with dominance at 160-218 and 743-854. Clonal diversity was possibly underestimated, and white British individuals and females predominated among donors. The study reported that nearly half of spike-specific TCRs target unmutated variant regions.

TCRdb keeps only in-frame clones here, not all; method: immunoSEQ multiplex PCR. The repertoire holds over 100,000 clones, with about 90% as singletons. Germline V lookup: CDR1 SGDLS, CDR2 YYNGEE. This CDR3 contains 15 residues. The junction had 7 bases not matched to a gene; V was cut back by 3 bases and J by 4 bases. Material: peripheral blood, obtained on day 0 of AZD1222 vaccination. This chain joins TRBV9 and TRBJ2-1; 7 bases agree with TRBD2. This clonotype originated in an adult in good health. The CDR3 nucleotides read TGTGCCAGCAGCGCGCGGGGGTCTCAATACAATGAGCAGTTCTTC. Protein sequence: CASSARGSQYNEQFF.